This T cell receptor beta chain appears in the sequencing data of a study of blood T cell repertoires in COVID-19. Study-wide background: PBMCs, B-cell-depleted T cells, or T cells provided the cDNA or gDNA that made up the material.

As handled by the study authors: Amplification from reference gene primers served as the basis for estimated nucleated cell counts. Sequenced by immunoSEQ multiplex PCR; TCRdb stores in-frame clones only, minus some. V and J calls and clone size are as listed in that table; D and trimming were resolved from the DNA. The sample yields about 64,000 clones, 78% seen once. The CDR3 is 13 amino acids. The germline V gene encodes CDR1 SGHKS and CDR2 YYEKEE (reference sequence). V gave up 5 bases and J gave up 2 bases, with 11 bases separating them. The source is a man in his sixties with COVID-19, enrolled during active disease. This rearrangement joins TRBV5-5 to TRBJ2-7, with no clear D. The sequenced material came from peripheral blood. CDR3 residues: CASSMVEAYEQYF. The CDR3, as DNA: TGTGCCAGCAGTATGGTAGAAGCCTACGAGCAGTACTTC.